A single sample is the source of the 3 T cell receptor beta chains below, sequenced in a study of blood T cell dynamics during melanoma immunotherapy. Produced via immunoSEQ multiplex PCR; TCRdb's table is partial and in-frame only. Of 20,000 to 25,000 clones listed, about 90% are singletons. Regarding time point: pre-treatment baseline. This sample comprised blood, obtained from a patient treated with checkpoint blockade. Receptors originate from a human donor with melanoma.

This rearrangement joins TRBV19 to TRBJ2-6, with D perhaps matching TRBD1 (6 bases). V lost 3 bases, J lost 0 bases, and 15 bases lay in between. The CDR3 sequence is 18 residues long. Germline lookup yields CDR1 LNHDA and CDR2 SQIVND (reference sequence). This CDR3 reads CASSIVRTVPSGANVLTF. The CDR3 DNA reads TGTGCCAGTAGTATTGTCAGGACAGTCCCCTCTGGGGCCAACGTCCTGACTTTC.

The V gene is TRBV30, the J gene TRBJ2-3; 9 nucleotides match TRBD2. Germline CDR1 and CDR2: GTSNPN and SVGIG (reference sequence). The V gene end was trimmed by 1 base and the J gene end by 3 bases; junction bases not matched to a gene: 14. The length of the CDR3 is 18 residues. The CDR3 coding sequence is TGTGCCTGGAGTGAGATCAAAAGAGCTAGCGGGAAGACAGATACGCAGTATTTT. Residues: CAWSEIKRASGKTDTQYF.

The chain employs TRBV6-1 and TRBJ2-7; D unresolved. V was clipped by 2 bases and J by 2 bases, with 10 bases between them. The CDR3 is made up of 14 amino acids. The germline gives CDR1 MNHNS, CDR2 SASEGT. CDR3 nucleotide sequence: TGTGCCAGCAGTGAACTGGGTGCCCCCTACGAGCAGTACTTC. As protein: CASSELGAPYEQYF.